This TCR beta chain stems from a study of shared T cell receptors in the human thymus. The CDR3 runs to 14 residues. V gave up 4 bases and J gave up 5 bases, with 14 bases separating them. Per germline, CDR1 KGHSH and CDR2 LQKENI. TCRdb keeps only in-frame clones here, not all; method: immunoSEQ multiplex PCR. Of 600,000 to 900,000 clones in the sample, 80% to 90% were seen once. The data were also submitted as part of a second study, on human thymus T cells. That report adds: Corrective heart surgery yielded resections, and these provided the thymus tissue. Thymic and blood repertoires showed apparently biased V and J gene usage. Unrelated individuals reportedly shared highly overlapping thymic TCR repertoires.

This TCR was recovered from a girl under three years old with a congenital heart defect. Sequencing was done on a sample of thymocytes. The V gene is TRBV18, the J gene TRBJ1-2; D gene ambiguous. The CDR3 protein is CASSLNGSGYGYTF. CDR3 sequence (DNA): TGTGCCAGCTCACTCAATGGGAGCGGATATGGCTACACCTTC.